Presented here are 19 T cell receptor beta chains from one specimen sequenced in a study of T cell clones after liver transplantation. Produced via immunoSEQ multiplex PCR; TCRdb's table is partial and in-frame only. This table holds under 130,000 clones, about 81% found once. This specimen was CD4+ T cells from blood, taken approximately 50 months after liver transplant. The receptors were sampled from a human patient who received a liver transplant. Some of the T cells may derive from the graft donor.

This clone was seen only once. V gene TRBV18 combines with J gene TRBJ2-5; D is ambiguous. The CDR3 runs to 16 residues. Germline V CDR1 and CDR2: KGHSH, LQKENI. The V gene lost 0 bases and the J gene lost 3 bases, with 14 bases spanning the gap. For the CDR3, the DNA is TGTGCCAGCTCACCACCGAGGAGCAGGAATAAAGAGACCCAGTACTTC. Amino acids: CASSPPRSRNKETQYF.

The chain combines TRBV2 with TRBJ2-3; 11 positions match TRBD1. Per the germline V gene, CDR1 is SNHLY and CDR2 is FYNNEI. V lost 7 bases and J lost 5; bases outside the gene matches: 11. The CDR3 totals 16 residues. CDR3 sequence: CASIRTGGYRGDTQYF. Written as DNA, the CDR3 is TGTGCCAGCATCAGGACAGGGGGCTATAGAGGAGATACGCAGTATTTT.

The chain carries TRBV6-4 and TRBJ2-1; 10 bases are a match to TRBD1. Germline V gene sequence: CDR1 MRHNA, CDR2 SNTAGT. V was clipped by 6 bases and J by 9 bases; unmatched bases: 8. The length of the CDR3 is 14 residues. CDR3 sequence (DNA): TGTGCCAGCAGCCGGGACAGGGGAGGGAGTGAGCAGTTCTTC. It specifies CASSRDRGGSEQFF.

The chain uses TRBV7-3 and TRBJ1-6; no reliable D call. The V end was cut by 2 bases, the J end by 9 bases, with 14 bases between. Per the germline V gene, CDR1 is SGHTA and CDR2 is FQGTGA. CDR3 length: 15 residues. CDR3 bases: TGTGCCAGCAGCTTAGGACTAGGCGGGCGTTCACCCCTCCACTTT. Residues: CASSLGLGGRSPLHF.

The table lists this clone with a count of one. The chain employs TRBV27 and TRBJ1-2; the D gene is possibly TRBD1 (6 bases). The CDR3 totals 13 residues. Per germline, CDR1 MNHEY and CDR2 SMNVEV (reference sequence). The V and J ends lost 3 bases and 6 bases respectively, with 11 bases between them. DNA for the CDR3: TGTGCCAGCAGTTTTAACAGGGTCAATGGCTACACCTTC. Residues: CASSFNRVNGYTF.

CDR3 protein: CASSPNRDEQYF. The DNA for the CDR3 is TGTGCCAGCTCACCGAATCGTGACGAGCAGTACTTC. V is TRBV18 and J is TRBJ2-7; D remains unclear. From germline, CDR1 is KGHSH and CDR2 LQKENI. This CDR3 has 12 amino acids. Trimming shortened V by 3 bases and J by 5 bases, and 8 bases separated the two germline ends.

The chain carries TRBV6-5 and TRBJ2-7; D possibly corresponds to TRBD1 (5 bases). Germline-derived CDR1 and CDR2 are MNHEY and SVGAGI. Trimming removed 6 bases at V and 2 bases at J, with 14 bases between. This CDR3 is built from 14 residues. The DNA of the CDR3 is TGTGCCAGCAGGCTTTCGACAGAAACCTACGAGCAGTACTTC. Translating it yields CASRLSTETYEQYF.

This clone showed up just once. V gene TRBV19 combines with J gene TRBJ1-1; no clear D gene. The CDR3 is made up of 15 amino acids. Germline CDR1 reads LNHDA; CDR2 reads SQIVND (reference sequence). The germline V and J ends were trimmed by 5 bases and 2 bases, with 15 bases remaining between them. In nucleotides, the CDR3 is TGTGCCAGTAGTCCCCCGTGGAGGACTAACACTGAAGCTTTCTTT. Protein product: CASSPPWRTNTEAFF.

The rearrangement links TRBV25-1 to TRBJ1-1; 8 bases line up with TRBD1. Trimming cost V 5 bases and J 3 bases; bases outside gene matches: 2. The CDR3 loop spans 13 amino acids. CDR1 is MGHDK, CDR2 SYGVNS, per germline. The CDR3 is CASSYRGDTEAFF. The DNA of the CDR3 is TGTGCCAGCAGTTACAGGGGGGACACTGAAGCTTTCTTT. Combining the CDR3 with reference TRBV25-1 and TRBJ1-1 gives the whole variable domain EADIYQTPRYLVIGTGKKITLECSQTMGHDKMYWYQQDPGMELHLIHYSYGVNSTEKGDLSSESTVSRIRTEHFPLTLESARPSHTSQYLCASSYRGDTEAFFGQGTRLTVV.

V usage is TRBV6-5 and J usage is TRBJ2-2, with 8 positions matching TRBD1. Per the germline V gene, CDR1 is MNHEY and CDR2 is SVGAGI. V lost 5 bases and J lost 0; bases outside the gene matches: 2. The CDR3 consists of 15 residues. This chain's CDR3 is CASSRQGSNTGELFF. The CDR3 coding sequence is TGTGCCAGCAGTAGACAGGGGTCGAACACCGGGGAGCTGTTTTTT.

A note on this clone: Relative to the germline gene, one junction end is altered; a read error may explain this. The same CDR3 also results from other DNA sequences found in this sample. The CDR3 spells CASSRGGIRSNQPQHF. CDR3 DNA sequence: TGTGCCAGCAGCAGAGGGGGGATCCGGAGCAACCAGCCCCAGCATTTT. The V gene is TRBV7-6, the J gene TRBJ1-5, with D perhaps TRBD1 (6 bases). The CDR3 contains 16 residues. Germline V gives CDR1 SGHVS, CDR2 FNYEAQ.

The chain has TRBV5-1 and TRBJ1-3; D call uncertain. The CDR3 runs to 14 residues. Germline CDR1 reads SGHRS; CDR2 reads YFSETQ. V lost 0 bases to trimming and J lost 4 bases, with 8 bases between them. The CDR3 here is CASSLGARGNTIYF. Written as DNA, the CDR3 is TGCGCCAGCAGCTTGGGTGCCCGGGGAAACACCATATATTTT.

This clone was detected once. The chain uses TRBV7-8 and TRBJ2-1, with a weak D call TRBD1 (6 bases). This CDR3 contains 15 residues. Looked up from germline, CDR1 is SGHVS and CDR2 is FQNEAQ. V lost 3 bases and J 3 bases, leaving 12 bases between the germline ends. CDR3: CASSFGTLSYNEQFF. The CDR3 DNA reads TGTGCCAGCAGCTTCGGGACATTAAGCTACAATGAGCAGTTCTTC.

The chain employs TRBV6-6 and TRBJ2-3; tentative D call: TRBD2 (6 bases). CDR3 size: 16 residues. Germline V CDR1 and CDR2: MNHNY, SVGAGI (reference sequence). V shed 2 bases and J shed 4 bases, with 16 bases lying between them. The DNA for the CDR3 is TGTGCCAGCAGTTACCCGCTGGGGGGTAGGGCAGATACGCAGTATTTT. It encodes CASSYPLGGRADTQYF.

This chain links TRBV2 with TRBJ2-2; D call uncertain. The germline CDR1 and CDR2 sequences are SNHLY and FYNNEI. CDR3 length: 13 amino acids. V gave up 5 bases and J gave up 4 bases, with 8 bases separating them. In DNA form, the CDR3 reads TGTGCCAGCAGTCGGCAGCTCACCGGGGAGCTGTTTTTT. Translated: CASSRQLTGELFF.

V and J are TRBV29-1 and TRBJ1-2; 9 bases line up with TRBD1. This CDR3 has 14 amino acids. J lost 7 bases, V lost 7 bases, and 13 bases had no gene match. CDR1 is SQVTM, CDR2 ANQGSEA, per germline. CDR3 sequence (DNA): TGCAGCGCCCAGGGGGGACAGGGTGCGTCTGGCTACACCTTC. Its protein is CSAQGGQGASGYTF. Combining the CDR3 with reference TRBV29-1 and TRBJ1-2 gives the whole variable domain SAVISQKPSRDICQRGTSLTIQCQVDSQVTMMFWYRQQPGQSLTLIATANQGSEATYESGFVIDKFPISRPNLTFSTLTVSNMSPEDSSIYLCSAQGGQGASGYTFGSGTRLTVV.

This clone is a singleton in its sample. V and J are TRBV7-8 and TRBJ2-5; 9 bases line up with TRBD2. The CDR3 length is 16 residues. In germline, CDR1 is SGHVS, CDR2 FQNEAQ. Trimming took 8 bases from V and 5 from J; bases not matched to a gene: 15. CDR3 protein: CASCSGVAGVVETQYF. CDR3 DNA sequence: TGTGCCAGCTGCTCCGGGGTAGCGGGAGTGGTGGAGACCCAGTACTTC.

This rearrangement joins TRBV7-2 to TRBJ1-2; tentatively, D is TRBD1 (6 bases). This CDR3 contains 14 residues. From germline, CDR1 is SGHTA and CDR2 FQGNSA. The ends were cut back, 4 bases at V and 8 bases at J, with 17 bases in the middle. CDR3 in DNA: TGTGCCAGCAGCTCCTCCCGGTCCGGGGGCGGCTACACCTTC. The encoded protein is CASSSSRSGGGYTF.

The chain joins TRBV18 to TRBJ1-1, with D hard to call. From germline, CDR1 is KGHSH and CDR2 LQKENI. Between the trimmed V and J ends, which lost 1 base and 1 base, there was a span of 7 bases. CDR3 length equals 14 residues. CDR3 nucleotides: TGTGCCAGCTCACCACAGGGAACGAACACTGAAGCTTTCTTT. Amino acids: CASSPQGTNTEAFF.